Below, 26 T cell receptor beta chains from the same sample are listed, as sequenced in a study of shared clonotypes between healthy human individuals. Sequencing was performed with immunoSEQ multiplex PCR; in TCRdb, only in-frame clones are kept and a portion is missing. The sample carries about 2.3 million clones, around 92% recorded once. The sample was naive CD4+ T cells from PBMCs. Subset: CD45RA+ positively selected. The receptors here all came from a man aged 18 to 30 in good health. Some clones in this sample may be carry-over from other donors' samples.

The V call is TRBV11-2, the J call TRBJ1-2, with D uncertain. The germline V gene encodes CDR1 SGHAT and CDR2 FQNNGV. The CDR3 runs 14 residues. The ends were cut back, 0 bases at V and 5 bases at J, with 10 bases in the middle. CDR3 loop: CASSLEGSPYGYTF. DNA of the CDR3: TGTGCCAGCAGCTTAGAGGGCTCGCCATATGGCTACACCTTC.

The genes are TRBV7-9 and TRBJ2-2, with 10 bases matching TRBD1. Germline trimming cut 6 bases from V and 5 bases from J; bases unmatched to any gene: 9. CDR3 size: 16 residues. The germline V gene encodes CDR1 SEHNR and CDR2 FQNEAQ (reference sequence). This CDR3 reads CASRSTGTGATGELFF. In DNA, the CDR3 is TGTGCCAGCAGGAGCACCGGGACAGGGGCAACCGGGGAGCTGTTTTTT.

This chain connects TRBV7-3 to TRBJ2-1; D unclear. This CDR3 has 13 residues. Germline-derived CDR1 and CDR2 are SGHTA and FQGTGA. V was trimmed by 2 bases and J by 4 bases, leaving 6 bases between them. The DNA of the CDR3 is TGTGCCAGCAGCTTAGGGCGATACAATGAGCAGTTCTTC. It yields the protein CASSLGRYNEQFF. The full variable domain, its missing parts supplied by reference TRBV7-3 and TRBJ2-1, is GAGVSQTPSNKVTEKGKYVELRCDPISGHTALYWYRQSLGQGPEFLIYFQGTGAADDSGLPNDRFFAVRPEGSVSTLKIQRTERGDSAVYLCASSLGRYNEQFFGPGTRLTVL.

The V call is TRBV7-9, the J call TRBJ2-5; a weak D match, TRBD2 (7 bases). The ends were cut back, 5 bases at V and 4 bases at J, with 20 bases in the middle. The CDR3 is 16 residues long. The germline gives CDR1 SEHNR, CDR2 FQNEAQ (reference sequence). The CDR3 bases are TGTGCCAGCAGCCGAAGCGGGCAGGGGAGGGCAGAGACCCAGTACTTC. Residues: CASSRSGQGRAETQYF.

This rearrangement joins TRBV28 to TRBJ2-7; TRBD2 aligns across 8 bases. The junction had 16 bases not matched to a gene; V was cut back by 6 bases and J by 0 bases. The length of the CDR3 is 18 residues. CDR1 is MDHEN, CDR2 SYDVKM, per germline. CDR3 sequence: CASSHRGTRSIGSYEQYF. CDR3 in DNA: TGTGCCAGCAGCCATAGAGGGACTAGATCTATAGGCTCCTACGAGCAGTACTTC.

In the case of this clone: This sample includes further DNA sequences coding for the same CDR3. Here the CDR3 reads CASCRTSGTGELFF. CDR3 sequence (DNA): TGTGCCAGCTGTAGGACTAGCGGTACTGGGGAGCTGTTTTTT. The chain recombines TRBV2 with TRBJ2-2; 10 bases line up with TRBD2. V shed 8 bases, J shed 8 bases, and the junction held 8 bases outside the gene matches. The germline CDR1 and CDR2 sequences are SNHLY and FYNNEI. CDR3 length equals 14 residues. Combining the CDR3 with reference TRBV2 and TRBJ2-2 gives the whole variable domain EPEVTQTPSHQVTQMGQEVILRCVPISNHLYFYWYRQILGQKVEFLVSFYNNEISEKSEIFDDQFSVERPDGSNFTLKIRSTKLEDSAMYFCASCRTSGTGELFFGEGSRLTVL.

The chain links TRBV4-2 to TRBJ1-5; 7 bases align to TRBD1. This CDR3 comprises 16 residues. Germline V gives CDR1 LGHNA, CDR2 YNFKEQ. Losses at the gene ends were 4 bases for V and 0 bases for J; bases not matched to a gene: 6. In nucleotides, the CDR3 is TGTGCCAGCAGCCGGGACAGTACCTATAGCAATCAGCCCCAGCATTTT. It codes for CASSRDSTYSNQPQHF.

The chain combines TRBV2 with TRBJ2-2; no firm D call. Germline V gene sequence: CDR1 SNHLY, CDR2 FYNNEI. CDR3 length: 13 residues. V lost 4 bases and J lost 3, with 6 bases in between. CDR3 protein: CASSGADTGELFF. The CDR3 DNA sequence: TGTGCCAGCAGTGGGGCGGACACCGGGGAGCTGTTTTTT.

V gene TRBV7-2 combines with J gene TRBJ2-7; D ambiguous. Germline lookup yields CDR1 SGHTA and CDR2 FQGNSA. The CDR3 loop spans 14 amino acids. V was clipped by 3 bases and J by 3 bases, with 12 bases between them. The chain's CDR3 is CASSFGRIYYEQYF. The CDR3 DNA is TGTGCCAGCAGCTTCGGACGGATCTACTACGAGCAGTACTTC. Supplemented by reference TRBV7-2 and TRBJ2-7, the full variable domain reads GAGVSQSPSNKVTEKGKDVELRCDPISGHTALYWYRQSLGQGLEFLIYFQGNSAPDKSGLPSDRFSAERTGGSVSTLTIQRTQQEDSAVYLCASSFGRIYYEQYFGPGTRLTVT.

A single count supports this clone. The V and J genes are TRBV4-2 and TRBJ2-5; either TRBD1 or TRBD2 may supply D (6 bases each). From germline, CDR1 is LGHNA and CDR2 YNFKEQ. V was trimmed by 6 bases and J by 5 bases, leaving 16 bases between them. The CDR3 consists of 14 residues. The CDR3 loop is CASRDIVGGETQYF. The CDR3 coding sequence is TGTGCCAGCAGAGACATAGTAGGGGGGGAGACCCAGTACTTC.

The rearrangement joins TRBV5-4 to TRBJ2-5; D not resolved. Germline V gives CDR1 SGHNT, CDR2 YYREEE (reference sequence). CDR3 size: 14 residues. Trimming pared 4 bases from V and 1 base from J, leaving 11 bases between. DNA for the CDR3: TGTGCCAGCAGCCCCCTTCTAGGCCAAGAGACCCAGTACTTC. The encoded protein is CASSPLLGQETQYF.

This clone was counted once. CDR3 loop: CASRGTGVYEQYF. For the CDR3, the DNA is TGTGCCAGCAGGGGGACAGGGGTGTACGAGCAGTACTTC. V and J are TRBV7-8 and TRBJ2-7, with 10 bases aligning to TRBD1. V shed 6 bases, J shed 4 bases, and the junction held 3 bases outside the gene matches. Germline loops: CDR1 SGHVS, CDR2 FQNEAQ. The CDR3 sequence is 13 residues long.

This chain joins TRBV28 and TRBJ2-5; no reliable D call. The CDR3 has 13 residues. The V and J ends lost 5 bases and 1 base respectively, with 8 bases between them. Germline lookup yields CDR1 MDHEN and CDR2 SYDVKM. CDR3 sequence reads: CASSPYIQETQYF. Here the CDR3 DNA reads TGTGCCAGCAGTCCCTACATCCAAGAGACCCAGTACTTC.

V gene TRBV28 combines with J gene TRBJ1-4, with 9 bases aligning to TRBD1. The V gene end was trimmed by 4 bases and the J gene end by 6 bases; junction bases not matched to a gene: 6. The CDR3 runs 15 residues. Germline V gene sequence: CDR1 MDHEN, CDR2 SYDVKM. Written as DNA, the CDR3 is TGTGCCAGCAGTTCTGGACAGGGGCGGTATGAAAAACTGTTTTTT. Translated: CASSSGQGRYEKLFF.

Notes on this clone: Additional DNA sequences in this sample encode the identical CDR3. The chain uses TRBV5-1 and TRBJ2-6, with D hard to call. This CDR3 region has 14 residues. V was clipped by 4 bases and J by 0 bases, with 5 bases between them. Germline assignment: CDR1 SGHRS and CDR2 YFSETQ. The CDR3 DNA reads TGCGCCAGCAGCCCAGGCTCTGGGGCCAACGTCCTGACTTTC. Residues: CASSPGSGANVLTF.

V is TRBV5-1 and J is TRBJ2-1; D is perhaps TRBD1 or TRBD2 (6 bases each). Trimming left V 4 bases short and J 0 bases short, with 17 bases between. CDR1 and CDR2 (germline): SGHRS, YFSETQ. CDR3 length: 17 residues. The CDR3 loop is CASSTVGGTSSYNEQFF. The CDR3 coding sequence is TGCGCCAGCAGCACCGTGGGGGGCACGAGCTCCTACAATGAGCAGTTCTTC.

The chain joins TRBV5-6 to TRBJ2-4, with 7 bases lining up with TRBD1. CDR1 is SGHDT, CDR2 YYEEEE, per germline. This CDR3 contains 13 residues. The trim removed 4 bases at V and 7 bases at J, leaving 5 bases unmatched. CDR3 DNA sequence: TGTGCCAGCAGCGGTCGGGACAGCAACATTCAGTACTTC. It translates to CASSGRDSNIQYF.

V is TRBV6-6 and J is TRBJ2-7, with TRBD2 matching 12 bases. Germline CDR1 is MNHNY and CDR2 is SVGAGI (reference sequence). The CDR3 spans 14 residues. V lost 4 bases, J lost 7 bases, and 5 bases stayed unmatched. The CDR3 DNA is TGTGCCAGCAGTTTCCGCACTAGCGGGGGGGAGCAGTACTTC. It specifies CASSFRTSGGEQYF.

The chain has TRBV7-2 and TRBJ2-3, with D perhaps assigned TRBD1 or TRBD2 (5 bases each). CDR1 and CDR2 (germline): SGHTA, FQGNSA. This CDR3 is built from 14 residues. Between the trimmed V and J ends, which lost 7 bases and 3 bases, there was a span of 14 bases. The CDR3 coding sequence is TGTGCCAGCACCCGAGGGACCGGAACAGATACGCAGTATTTT. Encoded protein: CASTRGTGTDTQYF.

A word on this clone: This same CDR3 is encoded by further DNA sequences in the sample. This sequence joins TRBV9 and TRBJ2-3; 7 positions agree with TRBD2. The germline CDR1 and CDR2 sequences are SGDLS and YYNGEE. The CDR3 totals 14 residues. The V segment lost 3 bases and the J segment 0 bases; nucleotides outside the gene matches: 1. The CDR3 sequence: CASSGSGSTDTQYF. The CDR3 DNA follows: TGTGCCAGCAGCGGTAGCGGGAGCACAGATACGCAGTATTTT.

This clone has just one count. This chain joins TRBV7-2 and TRBJ2-1, with unresolved D. V was trimmed by 1 base and J by 9 bases, leaving 7 bases between them. CDR3 length: 12 amino acids. Germline V gene sequence: CDR1 SGHTA, CDR2 FQGNSA. DNA of the CDR3: TGTGCCAGCAGCTTAGGAGCTGTTGAGCAGTTCTTC. It codes for CASSLGAVEQFF.

The CDR3 nucleotides are TGTGCCAGCAGTACCAGGGACAGGGGGGCGAGAGGCTACACCTTC. Translated: CASSTRDRGARGYTF. This chain connects TRBV28 to TRBJ1-2; the match to TRBD1 covers 11 bases. Germline trimming cut 5 bases from V and 8 bases from J; bases unmatched to any gene: 10. The CDR3 contains 15 residues. Germline V gives CDR1 MDHEN, CDR2 SYDVKM.

The chain recombines TRBV2 with TRBJ1-4; tentative D call: TRBD1 (5 bases). This CDR3 contains 12 residues. V shed 6 bases and J shed 8 bases, with 10 bases lying between them. Germline CDR1 reads SNHLY; CDR2 reads FYNNEI. CDR3 sequence reads: CASRGTAEKLFF. Here the CDR3 DNA reads TGTGCCAGCAGAGGGACGGCAGAAAAACTGTTTTTT.

This chain uses TRBV7-3 with TRBJ2-1; D gene unclear. The CDR3 has 14 amino acids. CDR1 is SGHTA and CDR2 is FQGTGA in the germline V gene. The V end lost 5 bases, the J end lost 0 bases, and 8 bases lay between the germline ends. The CDR3 protein is CASSPRNSYNEQFF. In nucleotides, the CDR3 is TGTGCCAGCAGCCCTCGAAACTCCTACAATGAGCAGTTCTTC.

The CDR3 DNA is TGTGCCGCCGCGACCGGGACTCCTCGCAATGAGCAGTTCTTC. Its protein is CAAATGTPRNEQFF. V and J are TRBV28 and TRBJ2-1; tentative D call: TRBD2 (6 bases). The CDR3 is made up of 14 amino acids. V gave up 11 bases and J gave up 6 bases, with 20 bases separating them. Germline assignment: CDR1 MDHEN and CDR2 SYDVKM.

The chain joins TRBV5-4 to TRBJ1-2, with a tentative D call TRBD1 (5 bases). Germline loops: CDR1 SGHNT, CDR2 YYREEE (reference sequence). The CDR3 spans 14 residues. Trimming removed 1 base from V and 7 bases from J, with 14 bases in between. The CDR3 region has the DNA TGTGCCAGCAGCTTGCAGGGATCCAGTCGTGGCTACACCTTC. It encodes CASSLQGSSRGYTF.